The next 24 T cell receptor beta chains were all read from a single sample in a study of T cells in Graves' hyperthyroidism and ophthalmopathy. TCR beta CDR3 sequences were amplified from RNA transcripts. A first-round RT-PCR of the TCR CDR3 used the HTBI primer set. MiXCR, run by TCRdb on the multiplex PCR reads, gives a single entry per CDR3 protein. The repertoire has approximately 520,000 distinct CDR3 sequences, less than 25% of them found once; the top ten carry about 25%. Sequences were obtained from blood. The receptors here all came from a man aged 18 to 30 with Graves' hyperthyroidism.

This clonotype was counted many times. The rearrangement joins TRBV29-1 to TRBJ2-2; D perhaps matches TRBD1 (5 bases). CDR1 and CDR2 (germline): SQVTM, ANQGSEA. Trimming removed 6 bases from V and 6 bases from J, with 14 bases in between. The CDR3 is 13 amino acids. The CDR3 nucleotides are TGCAGCGTAGGACATGGGGTTGCCGGGGAGCTGTTTTTT. This codes for CSVGHGVAGELFF.

Worth noting for this clonotype: A clone one base away is much larger, so this may be a read error. The chain carries TRBV19 and TRBJ1-2, with 7 bases that match TRBD1. Germline V gene lookup returns CDR1 LNHDA and CDR2 SQIVND (reference sequence). V lost 7 bases, J lost 6 bases, and 14 bases stayed unmatched. The CDR3 spans 15 residues. CDR3: CASTSDRAGNDGYTF. The CDR3 region has the DNA TGTGCCAGTACCTCTGACAGGGCGGGGAACGATGGCTACACCTTC.

This clonotype was counted between two and nine times. The chain joins TRBV6-5 to TRBJ1-2; D not resolved. This CDR3 is 13 amino acids long. CDR1 and CDR2 (germline): MNHEY, SVGAGI. V lost 0 bases and J lost 4, with 6 bases in between. CDR3 amino acids: CASSYSNGYGYTF. The CDR3 bases are TGTGCCAGCAGTTACTCGAATGGCTATGGCTACACCTTC.

This clonotype appeared many times. The chain recombines TRBV6-1 with TRBJ1-2; 7 bases are shared with TRBD1. This CDR3 region has 13 residues. Looked up from germline, CDR1 is MNHNS and CDR2 is SASEGT. V trimming: 3 bases; J trimming: 11 bases; junction bases outside the gene matches: 9. Here the CDR3 reads CASSETTGAGYTF. The CDR3 DNA sequence: TGTGCCAGCAGTGAGACTACAGGGGCTGGTTACACCTTC.

This clonotype was observed many times. The gene calls are TRBV27 and TRBJ2-7, with 7 bases identical to TRBD1. Germline V gene data show CDR1 as MNHEY and CDR2 as SMNVEV (reference sequence). V dropped 4 bases and J dropped 10; count of bases not matched to a gene: 4. This CDR3 contains 11 residues. The CDR3 loop is CASSSTGVQYF. The CDR3 region has the DNA TGTGCCAGCAGTTCCACAGGGGTACAGTACTTC.

This clonotype was detected only a few times. This rearrangement joins TRBV9 to TRBJ1-1; tentative D call: TRBD1 (6 bases). Between the trimmed V and J ends, which lost 0 bases and 10 bases, there was a span of 16 bases. CDR1 and CDR2 (germline): SGDLS, YYNGEE. This CDR3 region has 14 residues. The chain's CDR3 is CASSVGGGTSRAFF. The CDR3 DNA reads as TGTGCCAGCAGCGTAGGAGGGGGGACGAGCCGAGCTTTCTTT.

In its sample, this clonotype was seen many times. This sequence joins TRBV12-3 or TRBV12-4 and TRBJ2-5; TRBD1 might be the D (6 bases). The CDR3 covers 13 residues. The V gene lost 7 bases and the J gene lost 5 bases, with 14 bases spanning the gap. The CDR3 nucleotides read TGTGCCAGCACCCGGGACAATCGGGAGACCCAGTACTTC. Encoded protein: CASTRDNRETQYF.

Many counts were recorded for this clonotype. The rearrangement uses TRBV30 and TRBJ1-2; D unresolved. Trimming shortened V by 1 base and J by 4 bases, and 10 bases separated the two germline ends. Germline V gene lookup returns CDR1 GTSNPN and CDR2 SVGIG (reference sequence). The CDR3 length is 13 residues. The CDR3 reads CAWSGRGTYGYTF. As DNA, the CDR3 is TGTGCCTGGAGTGGGCGGGGAACCTATGGCTACACCTTC.

The sample holds many counts of this clonotype. The CDR3 nucleotides read TGCGCCAGCAGCCAAAGAAGGGCGGGCGGGACTGAAGCTTTCTTT. Translating it yields CASSQRRAGGTEAFF. The rearrangement joins TRBV4-1 to TRBJ1-1; D is undetermined. The V gene lost 2 bases and the J gene lost 5 bases, with 15 bases spanning the gap. CDR3 size: 15 residues. Germline lookup yields CDR1 MGHRA and CDR2 YSYEKL.

This clonotype was found a few times. The CDR3 nucleotides read TGTGCCAGCAGAACTTCCAGCGGAATCACCGGGGAGCTGTTTTTT. Its translation: CASRTSSGITGELFF. The chain is built from TRBV28 and TRBJ2-2, with a tentative D call TRBD2 (5 bases). With 6 bases removed from V and 4 bases from J, the gap between germline ends came to 15 bases. The CDR3 runs 15 residues. In germline, CDR1 is MDHEN, CDR2 SYDVKM.

A few counts support this clonotype. V usage is TRBV7-2 and J usage is TRBJ1-2; D might be TRBD1 (6 bases). The CDR3 length is 14 residues. The V and J ends lost 2 bases and 8 bases respectively, with 15 bases between them. CDR1 is SGHTA and CDR2 is FQGNSA in the germline V gene. CDR3 DNA: TGTGCCAGCAGCTTAACTGGGGGCTCTATCGGCTACACCTTC. Translating it yields CASSLTGGSIGYTF.

The chain joins TRBV6-5 to TRBJ2-7; 7 bases match TRBD1. The CDR3 runs to 13 residues. The J segment lost 6 bases and the V segment lost 2 bases, leaving 4 bases of the junction unmatched. CDR1 and CDR2 from the germline V gene are MNHEY and SVGAGI. The CDR3 protein is CASSYRQGGEQYF. For the CDR3, the DNA is TGTGCCAGCAGTTACCGACAGGGCGGCGAGCAGTACTTC.

This clonotype was recorded a few times. The CDR3 nucleotides are TGCAGTGCTAGTGGGGGGGGCGCAGGGGAGACCCAGTACTTC. Protein: CSASGGGAGETQYF. This rearrangement joins TRBV20-1 to TRBJ2-5; D perhaps matches TRBD2 (7 bases). The CDR3 has 14 amino acids. Trimming stripped 3 bases from V and 5 bases from J, with 16 bases between. The V gene's germline CDR1 is DFQATT and CDR2 SNEGSKA (reference sequence).

In this sample, this clonotype turned up many times. This sequence joins TRBV6-5 and TRBJ2-7, with 7 bases that match TRBD1. The V gene's germline CDR1 is MNHEY and CDR2 SVGAGI. This CDR3 has 14 amino acids. Trimming removed 2 bases from V and 6 bases from J; junction bases left unmatched: 7. CDR3 coding DNA: TGTGCCAGCAGTTACCCGGGACAGAACGTCGAGCAGTACTTC. This gives the protein CASSYPGQNVEQYF.

In its sample, this clonotype was seen many times. The J gene is TRBJ2-5, the V gene TRBV9; D is undetermined. Trimming took off 3 bases at V and 5 bases at J, with 14 bases between the two ends. Germline assignment: CDR1 SGDLS and CDR2 YYNGEE. The CDR3 loop spans 14 amino acids. CDR3 sequence (DNA): TGTGCCAGCAGCGGTGGTGGTTCTGCGGAGACCCAGTACTTC. This gives the protein CASSGGGSAETQYF.

This chain connects TRBV27 to TRBJ2-7; tentatively, D is TRBD1 or TRBD2 (5 bases each). V lost 5 bases, J lost 3 bases, and 17 bases lay in between. The CDR3 is 15 amino acids. The germline CDR1 and CDR2 sequences are MNHEY and SMNVEV (reference sequence). CDR3 protein: CASSPSGTAFYEQYF. Here the CDR3 DNA reads TGTGCCAGCAGTCCTTCTGGGACGGCGTTCTACGAGCAGTACTTC.

This clonotype was observed a few times. This rearrangement joins TRBV6-5 to TRBJ2-7; perhaps TRBD2 as D (5 bases). Germline CDR1 and CDR2: MNHEY and SVGAGI. The CDR3 consists of 15 residues. Trimming took 5 bases from V and 2 from J, leaving 16 bases between them. CDR3 sequence: CASSHQRLLAYEQYF. Written as DNA, the CDR3 is TGTGCCAGCAGTCACCAAAGACTACTCGCCTACGAGCAGTACTTC.

Ten or more counts support this clonotype. The CDR3 DNA reads as TGTGCCAGCAGTTACGGGACAGGGGAACAAGAGACCCAGTACTTC. Protein sequence: CASSYGTGEQETQYF. V usage is TRBV6-2 or TRBV6-3 and J usage is TRBJ2-5; 10 bases align to TRBD1. After removal of 2 bases from V and 2 bases from J, the junction contained 2 bases not matched to a gene. CDR3 size: 15 residues. Germline values: CDR1 MNHEY, CDR2 SVGEGT.

This clonotype was recorded many times. The rearrangement uses TRBV10-2 and TRBJ2-7; 8 positions match TRBD2. The CDR3 loop spans 14 amino acids. The germline CDR1 and CDR2 sequences are WSHSY and SAAADI. J lost 5 bases, V lost 8 bases, and 11 bases had no gene match. The CDR3 DNA is TGCGCCAGCCTTCCGGGAGGGACTAGTCACGAGCAGTACTTC. It translates to CASLPGGTSHEQYF.

This clonotype was detected many times. This sequence joins TRBV2 and TRBJ1-1; TRBD1 might be the D (6 bases). The V end was cut by 1 base, the J end by 7 bases, with 10 bases between. The CDR3 consists of 13 residues. The V gene's germline CDR1 is SNHLY and CDR2 FYNNEI. The CDR3 loop is CASSEVWTVEAFF. In DNA, the CDR3 is TGTGCCAGCAGTGAAGTATGGACAGTTGAAGCTTTCTTT.

This clonotype has a count of ten or more. A much more abundant neighbour one base away suggests this may be a read error. The CDR3 end shows no conserved phenylalanine or tryptophan, and so a read error is likely. The genes are TRBV12-3 or TRBV12-4 and TRBJ2-7; tentative D call: TRBD1 (6 bases). This CDR3 spans 12 amino acids. The ends were cut back, 7 bases at V and 5 bases at J, with 12 bases in the middle. The CDR3 reads CASNRRGNEQYL. CDR3 DNA sequence: TGTGCCAGCAATCGCAGGGGAAACGAGCAGTACCTC.

This clonotype was seen at least ten times. The rearrangement uses TRBV2 and TRBJ2-5; the D is unclear. Between the trimmed V and J ends, which lost 2 bases and 1 base, there was a span of 11 bases. Germline lookup yields CDR1 SNHLY and CDR2 FYNNEI. The CDR3 extends over 15 amino acids. The CDR3, as DNA: TGTGCCAGCAGTGAAACGGCCAGGTCCCAAGAGACCCAGTACTTC. Translating it yields CASSETARSQETQYF. Drawing the rest from reference TRBV2 and TRBJ2-5, the complete variable domain is EPEVTQTPSHQVTQMGQEVILRCVPISNHLYFYWYRQILGQKVEFLVSFYNNEISEKSEIFDDQFSVERPDGSNFTLKIRSTKLEDSAMYFCASSETARSQETQYFGPGTRLLVL.

The chain links TRBV5-1 to TRBJ2-4, with 15 bases identical to TRBD2. The CDR3 has 22 residues. The V gene end was trimmed by 0 bases and the J gene end by 1 base; junction bases not matched to a gene: 14. The germline V gene has CDR1 SGHRS and CDR2 YFSETQ. As DNA, the CDR3 is TGCGCCAGCAGCTTGGAGGCCGGACTAGCGGGGGGGCCTCTTAAGGCCAAAAACATTCAGTACTTC. It codes for CASSLEAGLAGGPLKAKNIQYF.

This clonotype was counted at least ten times. The chain has TRBV6-5 and TRBJ1-1; the D gene is possibly TRBD1 (6 bases). CDR3 length equals 15 residues. V dropped 1 base and J dropped 3 bases, with 12 bases sitting between them. In germline, CDR1 is MNHEY, CDR2 SVGAGI. Written as DNA, the CDR3 is TGTGCCAGCAGTTACTGGGTAGGGGGGGACACTGAAGCTTTCTTT. This translates into CASSYWVGGDTEAFF.